Detailed here is one T cell receptor beta chain. Antigen unknown. This record comes from a study of OX40 agonist ivuxolimab in advanced cancers. Overall study results and limits: With doses of 0.1-3.0 mg/kg, partial responders showed among the lowest clonal expansion.

Clones were sequenced by immunoSEQ multiplex PCR, and TCRdb holds only the in-frame ones, with some missing. The sample includes tens of thousands of clones, under 90% of them seen just once. The source was CD4+ or CD8+ T cells sorted from blood, collected in a trial of the OX40 agonist ivuxolimab. This receptor was identified in an adult with an advanced solid tumor such as melanoma, head and neck, liver or kidney cancer.

The CDR3 is CASSLHQGQYGYTF. The CDR3 DNA reads TGTGCCAGCAGCTTACACCAGGGACAGTATGGCTACACCTTC. The chain is built from TRBV7-9 and TRBJ1-2; 7 bases agree with TRBD1. Per germline, CDR1 SEHNR and CDR2 FQNEAQ (reference sequence). The V segment lost 2 bases and the J segment 5 bases; nucleotides outside the gene matches: 5. The CDR3 runs 14 residues.